Detailed here is one T cell receptor beta chain. This record comes from a study of cytomegalovirus exposure and HLA in healthy donors. This CDR3 contains 18 residues. V was pared by 0 bases and J by 5 bases, with 6 bases of the junction left unmatched. CDR1 LGHNA and CDR2 YNFKEQ come from the germline V gene. The PCR used 60 Vbeta and 13 Jbeta primers. Here immunoSEQ multiplex PCR was the method, and the copy in TCRdb shows in-frame clones only, minus some. Of under 110,000 clones in the sample, 60% to 80% were seen once. The TCR was taken from a female donor in good health and CMV-seronegative. V is TRBV4-2 and J is TRBJ2-3, with TRBD2 matching 15 bases. The sequencing input was PBMCs. CDR3 residues: CASSQDLEGLAGGDTQYF. As DNA, the CDR3 is TGTGCCAGCAGCCAAGATCTAGAGGGACTAGCGGGAGGAGATACGCAGTATTTT.